These 27 T cell receptor beta chains were all obtained from the same sample, sequenced in a study of T cell repertoires in cytomegalovirus infection. One entry per CDR3 protein results from TCRdb running MiXCR on the reads. The sample gives some 390,000 distinct CDR3 sequences, about a sixth of which show up once; roughly 9% is in the top ten. The sequencing sample was made of PBMCs. Source of these receptors: a human donor in good health (CMV status not recorded). Some clones in this sample may be carry-over from other donors' samples.

This clonotype has a handful of counts. The CDR3 coding sequence is TGTGCCAGCAGCCCACCCACCTACGAGCAGTACTTC. Protein product: CASSPPTYEQYF. The chain carries TRBV7-8 and TRBJ2-7; D gene unclear. V lost 5 bases, J lost 2 bases, and 7 bases lay in between. CDR1 is SGHVS, CDR2 FQNEAQ, per germline. This CDR3 spans 12 amino acids.

J is TRBJ2-6 and V is TRBV7-2; a weak D match, TRBD1 (6 bases). The CDR3 is 18 amino acids. In germline, CDR1 is SGHTA, CDR2 FQGNSA. Trimming cost V 5 bases and J 3 bases, with 20 bases left between them. CDR3 sequence reads: CASSKHRVGVVGANVLTF. The CDR3 DNA reads as TGTGCCAGCAGCAAACACAGGGTTGGGGTAGTTGGGGCCAACGTCCTGACTTTC.

This rearrangement joins TRBV11-2 to TRBJ1-1, with D hard to call. CDR1 is SGHAT and CDR2 is FQNNGV in the germline V gene. With 1 base removed from V and 4 bases from J, the gap between germline ends came to 13 bases. This CDR3 contains 15 residues. CDR3 coding DNA: TGTGCCAGCAGCTTAGGAGGCCCGGGAGTCACTGAAGCTTTCTTT. Translation gives CASSLGGPGVTEAFF.

This clonotype appeared many times. V is TRBV28 and J is TRBJ1-1; D ambiguous. This CDR3 is built from 15 residues. V shed 6 bases and J shed 4 bases, with 18 bases lying between them. Germline CDR1 MDHEN, CDR2 SYDVKM. CDR3 loop: CASSLYPEGTTEAFF. The CDR3 nucleotides are TGTGCCAGCAGCCTATATCCAGAGGGCACCACTGAAGCTTTCTTT. Full variable domain (remainder filled in from reference TRBV28 and TRBJ1-1): DVKVTQSSRYLVKRTGEKVFLECVQDMDHENMFWYRQDPGLGLRLIYFSYDVKMKEKGDIPEGYSVSREKKERFSLILESASTNQTSMYLCASSLYPEGTTEAFFGQGTRLTVV.

The chain joins TRBV10-3 to TRBJ2-7; D may be TRBD1 or TRBD2 (5 bases each). The CDR3 contains 13 residues. Germline CDR1 ENHRY, CDR2 SYGVKD. Trimming cost V 1 base and J 11 bases, with 15 bases left between them. CDR3 protein: CAISELDAGAKYF. The CDR3 coding sequence is TGTGCCATCAGTGAGTTGGATGCCGGGGCAAAGTACTTC.

The V call is TRBV30, the J call TRBJ2-4; maybe TRBD2 (6 bases). V was cut by 2 bases and J by 0 bases, with 8 bases left in between. This CDR3 spans 14 amino acids. CDR1 GTSNPN and CDR2 SVGIG come from the germline V gene (reference sequence). CDR3 DNA: TGTGCCTGGAGTCCGGGACTAGCCAAAAACATTCAGTACTTC. Protein sequence: CAWSPGLAKNIQYF.

Many counts were recorded for this clonotype. The J gene is TRBJ2-7, the V gene TRBV12-3 or TRBV12-4; 9 bases fit TRBD1. The CDR3 consists of 16 residues. With V trimmed by 1 base and J by 2 bases, 6 bases remained unmatched. CDR3 nucleotides: TGTGCCAGCAGTTTAGGGGACCGGGACAGGGCCTACGAGCAGTACTTC. Its translation: CASSLGDRDRAYEQYF.

This clonotype was observed a single time. One junction end disagrees with the germline gene, perhaps due to a read error. CDR3 loop: CASSLDGRWDRGESQYF. The DNA for the CDR3 is TGTGCCAGCAGCTTGGATGGTCGGTGGGACAGGGGAGAGTCCCAGTACTTC. The chain joins TRBV5-4 to TRBJ2-5, with 10 bases that match TRBD1. The germline V gene has CDR1 SGHNT and CDR2 YYREEE (reference sequence). The length of the CDR3 is 17 residues.

This CDR3 reads CASSLRGQKMETQYF. CDR3 coding DNA: TGTGCCAGCAGCTTGAGGGGGCAAAAAATGGAGACCCAGTACTTC. The rearrangement links TRBV11-2 to TRBJ2-5; TRBD1 matches 7 bases. With V trimmed by 3 bases and J by 5 bases, 9 bases remained unmatched. The germline V gene encodes CDR1 SGHAT and CDR2 FQNNGV. The CDR3 consists of 15 residues.

J is TRBJ1-1 and V is TRBV15; TRBD1 aligns across 9 bases. V lost 0 bases to trimming and J lost 11 bases; unmatched junction nucleotides: 7. The length of the CDR3 is 14 residues. Germline V gives CDR1 LNHNV, CDR2 YYDKDF (reference sequence). The CDR3: CATSRDRGTGSAFF. In nucleotides, the CDR3 is TGTGCCACCAGCAGAGATCGGGGGACAGGGAGCGCTTTCTTT.

The J gene is TRBJ2-7, the V gene TRBV19; D is ambiguous. Germline lookup yields CDR1 LNHDA and CDR2 SQIVND (reference sequence). Trimming left V 3 bases short and J 0 bases short, with 12 bases between. The CDR3 contains 15 residues. The CDR3 reads CASSIRETSSYEQYF. In nucleotides, the CDR3 is TGTGCCAGTAGTATCCGAGAAACGAGCTCCTACGAGCAGTACTTC.

This clonotype has at least ten counts. V and J are TRBV7-6 and TRBJ2-3; D remains ambiguous. This CDR3 region has 13 residues. V shed 4 bases and J shed 5 bases, with 10 bases lying between them. CDR1 SGHVS and CDR2 FNYEAQ come from the germline V gene. CDR3 nucleotides: TGTGCCAGCAGCTACATAAGTGGAGATACGCAGTATTTT. Encoded protein: CASSYISGDTQYF.

The table lists this clonotype with many counts. This sequence joins TRBV11-2 and TRBJ2-3; D gene ambiguous. Germline assignment: CDR1 SGHAT and CDR2 FQNNGV. This CDR3 spans 15 amino acids. V shed 1 base and J shed 1 base, with 9 bases lying between them. The CDR3 nucleotides are TGTGCCAGCAGCTTAGGGAATCTTCGCACAGATACGCAGTATTTT. Protein: CASSLGNLRTDTQYF.

V usage is TRBV19 and J usage is TRBJ1-2; TRBD1 matches 7 bases. The CDR3 is made up of 15 amino acids. The V and J ends lost 8 bases and 7 bases, in that order; junction bases with no gene match: 16. Germline loops: CDR1 LNHDA, CDR2 SQIVND (reference sequence). Here the CDR3 reads CASDTRGTGERGYTF. CDR3 coding DNA: TGTGCCAGTGACACTCGCGGTACAGGGGAACGTGGCTACACCTTC.

Only a few counts were recorded for this clonotype. This rearrangement joins TRBV2 to TRBJ2-3; 8 positions agree with TRBD2. The CDR3 totals 15 residues. The ends lost 7 bases at V and 6 bases at J; junction bases unmatched: 12. The germline V gene has CDR1 SNHLY and CDR2 FYNNEI. The DNA of the CDR3 is TGTGCCAGCAAATCCCGGGGACTAGTATGGGATACGCAGTATTTT. Its translation: CASKSRGLVWDTQYF.

The chain carries TRBV19 and TRBJ2-7; 8 bases are a match to TRBD2. With V trimmed by 4 bases and J by 0 bases, 5 bases remained unmatched. Germline-derived CDR1 and CDR2 are LNHDA and SQIVND (reference sequence). The CDR3 is 15 amino acids. The CDR3 region has the DNA TGTGCCAGTAGTAAGCTAGCGGGCCTCTCCTACGAGCAGTACTTC. Translation: CASSKLAGLSYEQYF.

This clonotype has more than one count but fewer than ten. The CDR3 region is CSARVRGGETQYF. In nucleotides, the CDR3 is TGCAGTGCTAGAGTTCGGGGAGGGGAGACCCAGTACTTC. The chain uses TRBV20-1 and TRBJ2-5; 7 bases are shared with TRBD2. The CDR3 consists of 13 residues. Germline values: CDR1 DFQATT, CDR2 SNEGSKA (reference sequence). V shed 1 base, J shed 5 bases, and the junction held 4 bases outside the gene matches.

The genes are TRBV6-5 and TRBJ1-1; no definite D call. This CDR3 has 15 amino acids. The V end lost 6 bases, the J end lost 6 bases, and 20 bases lay between the germline ends. Germline V gene sequence: CDR1 MNHEY, CDR2 SVGAGI. CDR3 DNA: TGTGCCAGCAGAGGGATGACCGAGGGAAAGGCTGAAGCTTTCTTT. Its translation: CASRGMTEGKAEAFF.

This clonotype was counted many times. The chain recombines TRBV7-2 with TRBJ1-1; the D is unclear. Germline values: CDR1 SGHTA, CDR2 FQGNSA. The CDR3 length is 13 residues. The V end lost 1 base, the J end lost 4 bases, and 7 bases lay between the germline ends. This CDR3 reads CASSLERFTEAFF. CDR3 bases: TGTGCCAGCAGCTTAGAAAGGTTCACTGAAGCTTTCTTT.

The V call is TRBV29-1, the J call TRBJ2-7; tentatively, D is TRBD2 (5 bases). CDR3 length: 13 residues. Trimming removed 6 bases at V and 2 bases at J, with 14 bases between. Germline V gene lookup returns CDR1 SQVTM and CDR2 ANQGSEA. The CDR3 loop reads CSVTTRLTYEQYF. The CDR3 bases are TGCAGCGTGACAACTAGACTCACCTACGAGCAGTACTTC.

This clonotype was seen more than once but under ten times. V gene TRBV12-3 or TRBV12-4 combines with J gene TRBJ1-1; D gene unclear. The CDR3 loop spans 12 amino acids. V was shortened by 10 bases and J by 4 bases, with 13 bases between the two germline ends. For the CDR3, the DNA is TGTGCCACTTCAGTGCCGGTCACTGAAGCTTTCTTT. As protein: CATSVPVTEAFF.

This sequence joins TRBV20-1 and TRBJ1-2; D remains ambiguous. Germline assignment: CDR1 DFQATT and CDR2 SNEGSKA (reference sequence). V shed 0 bases and J shed 4 bases, with 9 bases lying between them. The length of the CDR3 is 13 residues. As DNA, the CDR3 is TGCAGTGCTAGAGATCTGGATTTCTATGGCTACACCTTC. Residues: CSARDLDFYGYTF.

This clonotype was detected ten times or more. This sequence joins TRBV12-3 or TRBV12-4 and TRBJ2-7, with D possibly being TRBD1 (6 bases). This CDR3 is built from 14 residues. V shed 2 bases and J shed 3 bases, with 11 bases lying between them. The CDR3 spells CASSLMDSHYEQYF. In nucleotides, the CDR3 is TGTGCCAGCAGTTTAATGGACAGCCACTACGAGCAGTACTTC.

The gene calls are TRBV20-1 and TRBJ2-1, with no clear D. Germline-derived CDR1 and CDR2 are DFQATT and SNEGSKA (reference sequence). V was shortened by 8 bases and J by 7 bases, with 12 bases between the two germline ends. The CDR3 has 11 residues. The CDR3 DNA follows: TGCAGTCGCACGTATTTTAATGAGCAGTTCTTC. This translates into CSRTYFNEQFF.

This clonotype appeared a few times. The chain couples TRBV29-1 to TRBJ2-2; D gene uncertain. Per the germline V gene, CDR1 is SQVTM and CDR2 is ANQGSEA. The CDR3 runs to 11 residues. In DNA, the CDR3 is TGCATTACTGGAGAGGCCGGGGAGCTGTTTTTT. Its translation is CITGEAGELFF.

This clonotype was recorded a few times. J is TRBJ2-7 and V is TRBV7-9, with 7 positions matching TRBD1. The CDR3 has 15 amino acids. The V segment lost 3 bases and the J segment 3 bases; nucleotides outside the gene matches: 8. Germline values: CDR1 SEHNR, CDR2 FQNEAQ (reference sequence). The CDR3 nucleotides read TGTGCCAGCAGCTTTCCGTGGGGGACAGACTACGAGCAGTACTTC. Its translation is CASSFPWGTDYEQYF.

The chain has TRBV19 and TRBJ2-5; 8 bases line up with TRBD1. V shed 5 bases, J shed 5 bases, and the junction held 4 bases outside the gene matches. The CDR3 runs 13 residues. Germline V gene sequence: CDR1 LNHDA, CDR2 SQIVND (reference sequence). CDR3 sequence: CASSSYRGETQYF. CDR3 DNA sequence: TGTGCCAGTAGTTCTTACAGGGGGGAGACCCAGTACTTC.